What follows are 3 T cell receptor beta chains derived from one specimen sequenced in a study of cytomegalovirus exposure and HLA in healthy donors. PCR used 60 Vbeta primers and 13 Jbeta primers. Profiled with immunoSEQ multiplex PCR; TCRdb holds only in-frame clones, not every one. The sample has 95,000 to 150,000 clones; the top ten hold roughly 3.5%. Specimen: PBMCs. Receptor source: a man between 18 and 35 years old in good health and CMV-seronegative.

V gene TRBV7-9 combines with J gene TRBJ2-1; 9 nucleotides match TRBD2. J gave up 1 base and V 3 bases, and 13 bases lay outside the gene matches. The CDR3 runs to 19 residues. Per the germline V gene, CDR1 is SEHNR and CDR2 is FQNEAQ (reference sequence). CDR3 sequence: CASSFTSGGRALSYNEQFF. The CDR3 coding sequence is TGTGCCAGCAGCTTTACCTCCGGCGGGAGGGCCCTATCCTACAATGAGCAGTTCTTC.

The chain uses TRBV7-2 and TRBJ2-1; possibly TRBD2 for D (5 bases). The CDR3 extends over 15 amino acids. The V end lost 3 bases, the J end lost 3 bases, and 12 bases lay between the germline ends. Germline V lookup: CDR1 SGHTA, CDR2 FQGNSA. The CDR3 nucleotides are TGTGCCAGCAGCTTCCTATCCGGGATCTACAATGAGCAGTTCTTC. It specifies CASSFLSGIYNEQFF.

V usage is TRBV19 and J usage is TRBJ2-7; the match to TRBD2 covers 10 bases. V gave up 3 bases and J gave up 4 bases; unmatched junction bases: 12. Germline V gene lookup returns CDR1 LNHDA and CDR2 SQIVND (reference sequence). The CDR3 is 17 residues long. CDR3 sequence: CASSMSPLAGGLYEQYF. DNA of the CDR3: TGTGCCAGTAGTATGTCCCCTTTAGCGGGAGGCTTATACGAGCAGTACTTC. Using reference TRBV19 and TRBJ2-7 for the parts outside the CDR3, the full variable domain is DGGITQSPKYLFRKEGQNVTLSCEQNLNHDAMYWYRQDPGQGLRLIYYSQIVNDFQKGDIAEGYSVSREKKESFPLTVTSAQKNPTAFYLCASSMSPLAGGLYEQYFGPGTRLTVT.